This TCR beta chain was observed in a study of T cell changes during pregnancy in multiple sclerosis. Germline loops: CDR1 SGHRS, CDR2 YFSETQ. Germline trimming cut 2 bases from V and 1 base from J; bases unmatched to any gene: 8. This CDR3 spans 16 amino acids. Clones were sequenced by immunoSEQ multiplex PCR, and TCRdb holds only the in-frame ones, with some missing. The data show 80,000 to 130,000 clones, around 93% seen once. The genes are TRBV5-1 and TRBJ1-1; TRBD1 matches 7 bases. The receptor's source is a female donor with multiple sclerosis, enrolled in a pregnancy study. The sequencing here drew on peripheral blood, taken before pregnancy. CDR3 nucleotides: TGCGCCAGCAGCTTAACATACAGGGGTCGGAACACTGAAGCTTTCTTT. Residues: CASSLTYRGRNTEAFF.